The rows below give T cell receptor beta chains drawn from one sample of a study of cytomegalovirus exposure and HLA in healthy donors. Clones were sequenced by immunoSEQ multiplex PCR, and TCRdb holds only the in-frame ones, with some missing. The sample shows about 170,000 clones, 84% of them seen only once. Material for sequencing was PBMCs. The receptors derive from a boy aged 2 to 9 in good health and CMV-seronegative. Each CDR3 is given with its conserved first and last residue. Each record gives: V gene, J gene, CDR3 protein.

v_gene: TRBV19
j_gene: TRBJ2-6
CDR3aa: CASSPYSSGANVLTF

v_gene: TRBV10-3
j_gene: TRBJ2-5
CDR3aa: CAIGGQQETQYF

v_gene: TRBV5-1
j_gene: TRBJ1-5
CDR3aa: CASSLDTGGEQPQHF

v_gene: TRBV5-4
j_gene: TRBJ2-2
CDR3aa: CASSLGQETGELFF

v_gene: TRBV6-6
j_gene: TRBJ2-2
CDR3aa: CASSYLSGTGELFF

v_gene: TRBV28
j_gene: TRBJ2-7
CDR3aa: CASRGTGGYEQYF

v_gene: TRBV19
j_gene: TRBJ1-5
CDR3aa: CASSIIPGGNQPQHF

v_gene: TRBV19
j_gene: TRBJ1-2
CDR3aa: CASREKMEGQGYTF

v_gene: TRBV9
j_gene: TRBJ1-2
CDR3aa: CASSVGQGAVYGYTF

v_gene: TRBV30
j_gene: TRBJ1-5
CDR3aa: CAWSQGQGAYQPQHF

v_gene: TRBV5-1
j_gene: TRBJ2-7
CDR3aa: CASSSQGVPPYEQYF

v_gene: TRBV6-5
j_gene: TRBJ1-2
CDR3aa: CASTRVQGARYGYTF

v_gene: TRBV19
j_gene: TRBJ2-6
CDR3aa: CASSYPRYSGANVLTF

v_gene: TRBV15
j_gene: TRBJ1-1
CDR3aa: CATSTGETNTEAFF

v_gene: TRBV27
j_gene: TRBJ1-5
CDR3aa: CASRPGQGLEGNQPQHF

v_gene: TRBV6-6
j_gene: TRBJ2-2
CDR3aa: CASSRQENTGELFF

v_gene: TRBV28
j_gene: TRBJ1-5
CDR3aa: CASSLVTSNQPQHF

v_gene: TRBV7-2
j_gene: TRBJ1-1
CDR3aa: CASSSPRDRVGLNTEAFF

v_gene: TRBV11-2
j_gene: TRBJ2-7
CDR3aa: CASSLQEPYEQYF

v_gene: TRBV7-2
j_gene: TRBJ2-7
CDR3aa: CASSRTSGTYEQYF

v_gene: TRBV7-9
j_gene: TRBJ2-5
CDR3aa: CASSHGSKRVEQYF

v_gene: TRBV5-1
j_gene: TRBJ1-1
CDR3aa: CASRLQGPSTEAFF

v_gene: TRBV4-1
j_gene: TRBJ2-5
CDR3aa: CASSQEPGMVGETQYF

v_gene: TRBV5-1
j_gene: TRBJ2-3
CDR3aa: CASSSGLAGGGDTQYF

v_gene: TRBV2
j_gene: TRBJ2-2
CDR3aa: CASSEHREGRFSGELFF

v_gene: TRBV18
j_gene: TRBJ2-7
CDR3aa: CASSQGVRGEQYF

v_gene: TRBV2
j_gene: TRBJ2-2
CDR3aa: CASSPGVDRNTGELFF

v_gene: TRBV19
j_gene: TRBJ1-1
CDR3aa: CASSIGPRGKPNTEAFF

v_gene: TRBV6-1
j_gene: TRBJ2-1
CDR3aa: CASSELAGFYNEQFF

v_gene: TRBV7-9
j_gene: TRBJ1-3
CDR3aa: CASSKDRLFGNTIYF

v_gene: TRBV13
j_gene: TRBJ1-1
CDR3aa: CASSLEGQGAYTEAFF

v_gene: TRBV29-1
j_gene: TRBJ1-2
CDR3aa: CSVESPRDYGYTF

v_gene: TRBV7-9
j_gene: TRBJ2-3
CDR3aa: CASSLAGLPNTQYF

v_gene: TRBV7-2
j_gene: TRBJ2-5
CDR3aa: CASSWALQETQYF